Following are 27 T cell receptor beta chains from one sample sequenced in a study of cytomegalovirus exposure and HLA in healthy donors. Profiled with immunoSEQ multiplex PCR; TCRdb holds only in-frame clones, not every one. Of 130,000 to 150,000 clones listed, 88% are singletons. The sample consisted of PBMCs. The receptors here all came from a woman between 18 and 29 years old in good health and CMV-seropositive.

The chain is built from TRBV6-5 and TRBJ1-5; D is ambiguous. V was cut by 2 bases and J by 0 bases, with 8 bases left in between. The CDR3 consists of 15 residues. Germline V lookup: CDR1 MNHEY, CDR2 SVGAGI. The CDR3 coding sequence is TGTGCCAGCAGTTACAGGCGGAGTAGCAATCAGCCCCAGCATTTT. This gives the protein CASSYRRSSNQPQHF.

The V call is TRBV28, the J call TRBJ1-6, with 9 bases lining up with TRBD1. Trimming at V came to 6 bases and at J to 10 bases, leaving 10 bases not matched to a gene. The V gene's germline CDR1 is MDHEN and CDR2 SYDVKM. The CDR3 consists of 15 residues. In DNA, the CDR3 is TGTGCCAGCAGCTACGGAGGGACAGGGTTGTCACCCCTCCACTTT. This codes for CASSYGGTGLSPLHF.

V gene TRBV15 combines with J gene TRBJ2-7; D unresolved. CDR1 and CDR2 from the germline V gene are LNHNV and YYDKDF (reference sequence). The CDR3 consists of 15 residues. The V end lost 0 bases, the J end lost 7 bases, and 16 bases lay between the germline ends. The CDR3 region is CATSRDHVSTREQYF. Here the CDR3 DNA reads TGTGCCACCAGCAGAGATCACGTGAGTACGAGGGAGCAGTACTTC.

This CDR3 is CASSPTGGWNQPQHF. The CDR3 DNA reads as TGTGCCAGCAGCCCAACAGGGGGCTGGAATCAGCCCCAGCATTTT. The chain couples TRBV27 to TRBJ1-5; the match to TRBD1 covers 9 bases. Germline V CDR1 and CDR2: MNHEY, SMNVEV (reference sequence). This CDR3 is 15 amino acids long. The ends lost 6 bases at V and 4 bases at J; junction bases unmatched: 7.

The V call is TRBV7-2, the J call TRBJ2-7; D gene uncertain. Germline values: CDR1 SGHTA, CDR2 FQGNSA. This CDR3 has 14 residues. V was cut by 3 bases and J by 3 bases, with 12 bases left in between. The CDR3 loop reads CASSFTARGYEQYF. CDR3 bases: TGTGCCAGCAGCTTTACGGCTAGAGGCTACGAGCAGTACTTC.

This rearrangement joins TRBV28 to TRBJ1-5, with D maybe TRBD1 (5 bases). V gave up 9 bases and J gave up 2 bases, with 14 bases separating them. Germline V CDR1 and CDR2: MDHEN, SYDVKM. The CDR3 is made up of 14 amino acids. The CDR3 loop is CASNIGAGNQPQHF. The CDR3, as DNA: TGTGCCAGTAACATAGGGGCCGGCAATCAGCCCCAGCATTTT.

This clone was seen more than once but under ten times. V is TRBV7-2 and J is TRBJ2-7; D ambiguous. Per the germline V gene, CDR1 is SGHTA and CDR2 is FQGNSA. The V end lost 4 bases, the J end lost 2 bases, and 9 bases lay between the germline ends. The CDR3 loop spans 13 amino acids. Here the CDR3 reads CASSSQQTYEQYF. The CDR3 DNA reads as TGTGCCAGCAGCTCCCAACAGACCTACGAGCAGTACTTC.

This clone appeared a few times. The V gene is TRBV30, the J gene TRBJ1-5, with a weak D call TRBD1 (6 bases). Trimming cost V 5 bases and J 4 bases, with 15 bases left between them. This CDR3 spans 14 amino acids. Germline V lookup: CDR1 GTSNPN, CDR2 SVGIG (reference sequence). CDR3 region: CAWGPPGVNQPQHF. CDR3 sequence (DNA): TGTGCCTGGGGGCCCCCAGGGGTGAATCAGCCCCAGCATTTT. The whole variable domain, remainder taken from reference TRBV30 and TRBJ1-5, is SQTIHQWPATLVQPVGSPLSLECTVEGTSNPNLYWYRQAAGRGLQLLFYSVGIGQISSEVPQNLSASRPQDRQFILSSKKLLLSDSGFYLCAWGPPGVNQPQHFGDGTRLSIL.

The V gene is TRBV10-3, the J gene TRBJ1-5; D is undetermined. This CDR3 spans 14 amino acids. From germline, CDR1 is ENHRY and CDR2 SYGVKD. With 4 bases removed from V and 5 bases from J, the gap between germline ends came to 12 bases. CDR3 sequence: CAISVSGLDQPQHF. The CDR3 DNA follows: TGTGCCATCAGTGTTTCGGGATTAGATCAGCCCCAGCATTTT.

The J gene is TRBJ2-7, the V gene TRBV4-1, with TRBD2 identical over 8 bases. The J segment lost 0 bases and the V segment lost 3 bases, leaving 7 bases of the junction unmatched. Germline CDR1 is MGHRA and CDR2 is YSYEKL. The CDR3 extends over 16 amino acids. In nucleotides, the CDR3 is TGCGCCAGCAGCCAGGAAGCAGCGGGGGCCTCCTACGAGCAGTACTTC. Translated, it gives CASSQEAAGASYEQYF.

This clone has just one count. The J gene is TRBJ2-4, the V gene TRBV27; TRBD1 matches 9 bases. Germline trimming cut 6 bases from V and 6 bases from J; bases unmatched to any gene: 6. CDR1 and CDR2 (germline): MNHEY, SMNVEV (reference sequence). CDR3 length equals 14 residues. This CDR3 is CASRPGTGRNIQYF. CDR3 in DNA: TGTGCCAGCAGACCCGGGACAGGGAGAAACATTCAGTACTTC.

This clone showed up just a few times. The chain employs TRBV2 and TRBJ1-6, with 8 bases aligning to TRBD1. Trimming at V came to 5 bases and at J to 7 bases, leaving 7 bases not matched to a gene. The CDR3 is 15 residues long. Germline lookup yields CDR1 SNHLY and CDR2 FYNNEI. The CDR3 is CASSSDRGGNSPLHF. CDR3 DNA sequence: TGTGCCAGCAGTTCAGACAGGGGCGGGAATTCACCCCTCCACTTT.

The genes are TRBV30 and TRBJ2-3; no definite D call. In germline, CDR1 is GTSNPN, CDR2 SVGIG (reference sequence). Trimming took 0 bases from V and 3 from J, leaving 4 bases between them. This CDR3 comprises 12 residues. The CDR3 bases are TGTGCCTGGAGTGTACATACAGATACGCAGTATTTT. Protein: CAWSVHTDTQYF.

This chain connects TRBV5-1 to TRBJ1-1; a possible D gene is TRBD1 (6 bases). This CDR3 is built from 14 residues. V gave up 10 bases and J gave up 2 bases, with 18 bases separating them. In germline, CDR1 is SGHRS, CDR2 YFSETQ. The CDR3 DNA sequence: TGCGCCTCGTTTCGGGGGGGCCTAAACACTGAAGCTTTCTTT. It yields the protein CASFRGGLNTEAFF.

The rearrangement links TRBV9 to TRBJ1-2, with D possibly matching TRBD1 (5 bases). V lost 3 bases and J lost 3, with 12 bases in between. Germline CDR1 and CDR2: SGDLS and YYNGEE. The CDR3 runs 14 residues. The CDR3 region has the DNA TGTGCCAGCAGCGCGAGTGGACACGACTATGGCTACACCTTC. This sequence encodes CASSASGHDYGYTF.

This clone was seen once. The V call is TRBV5-4, the J call TRBJ1-5, with 9 bases identical to TRBD1. V lost 1 base to trimming and J lost 4 bases; unmatched junction nucleotides: 6. The length of the CDR3 is 16 residues. Germline V gene data show CDR1 as SGHNT and CDR2 as YYREEE (reference sequence). CDR3 amino acids: CASSLNKGQGNQPQHF. The CDR3 bases are TGTGCCAGCAGCTTGAACAAGGGACAGGGTAATCAGCCCCAGCATTTT.

The V and J genes are TRBV19 and TRBJ1-5, with 8 bases lining up with TRBD1. Germline V gene lookup returns CDR1 LNHDA and CDR2 SQIVND (reference sequence). The junction had 9 bases not matched to a gene; V was cut back by 8 bases and J by 0 bases. This CDR3 has 16 amino acids. Here the CDR3 reads CASSRDRGRSNQPQHF. DNA for the CDR3: TGTGCCAGTTCCCGTGACAGGGGTCGTAGCAATCAGCCCCAGCATTTT.

The genes are TRBV20-1 and TRBJ2-7, with no clear D. CDR3 length equals 11 residues. The V gene lost 6 bases and the J gene lost 6 bases, with 12 bases spanning the gap. Germline V gives CDR1 DFQATT, CDR2 SNEGSKA (reference sequence). The CDR3 loop reads CSALLGLEQYF. In nucleotides, the CDR3 is TGCAGTGCCCTTCTTGGGCTCGAGCAGTACTTC.

CDR3 sequence: CASSPISKPLHF. The CDR3 DNA sequence: TGTGCCAGCAGCCCCATCAGTAAGCCCCTCCACTTT. This chain connects TRBV4-2 to TRBJ1-6; no clear D. Germline lookup yields CDR1 LGHNA and CDR2 YNFKEQ. V dropped 4 bases and J dropped 13 bases, with 11 bases sitting between them. CDR3 length: 12 residues.

The chain links TRBV5-1 to TRBJ2-5; D is possibly TRBD1 (5 bases). Per the germline V gene, CDR1 is SGHRS and CDR2 is YFSETQ. V lost 1 base, J lost 2 bases, and 12 bases lay in between. The CDR3 runs 15 residues. The CDR3 bases are TGCGCCAGCAGCTTGACCCAGGGTGGTCAAGAGACCCAGTACTTC. Protein product: CASSLTQGGQETQYF.

This clone has just one count. The chain carries TRBV5-1 and TRBJ2-2; TRBD1 aligns across 11 bases. From germline, CDR1 is SGHRS and CDR2 YFSETQ. J was trimmed by 3 bases and V by 7 bases; bases with no gene match: 8. This CDR3 region has 16 residues. CDR3 bases: TGCGCCAGCGCGGACAGGGGGCTAGGTCACACCGGGGAGCTGTTTTTT. This codes for CASADRGLGHTGELFF. Full variable domain (remainder filled in from reference TRBV5-1 and TRBJ2-2): KAGVTQTPRYLIKTRGQQVTLSCSPISGHRSVSWYQQTPGQGLQFLFEYFSETQRNKGNFPGRFSGRQFSNSRSEMNVSTLELGDSALYLCASADRGLGHTGELFFGEGSRLTVL.

This clone was counted a few times. CDR3 protein: CASSPGENYGYTF. The CDR3 DNA is TGTGCCAGCAGTCCAGGGGAAAACTATGGCTACACCTTC. V and J are TRBV27 and TRBJ1-2, with D perhaps TRBD1 (6 bases). Trimming pared 5 bases from V and 2 bases from J, leaving 9 bases between. The CDR3 runs 13 residues. The germline CDR1 and CDR2 sequences are MNHEY and SMNVEV (reference sequence).

CDR3 DNA sequence: TGCGCCAGCAGCCAAGAGTTGGTAGCGGGGGGGCCTGCCACCGGGGAGCTGTTTTTT. This codes for CASSQELVAGGPATGELFF. This sequence joins TRBV4-3 and TRBJ2-2, with TRBD2 matching over 11 bases. The length of the CDR3 is 19 residues. Germline lookup yields CDR1 LGHNA and CDR2 YSLEER. Unmatched junction bases numbered 10, after V lost 0 bases and J lost 4 bases.

This chain uses TRBV4-2 with TRBJ2-7, with TRBD2 matching over 10 bases. V lost 4 bases and J lost 2; bases outside the gene matches: 2. CDR1 and CDR2 from the germline V gene are LGHNA and YNFKEQ. The CDR3 contains 14 residues. The CDR3 DNA reads as TGTGCCAGCAGCCCCGGGACTAGCGCCTACGAGCAGTACTTC. The encoded protein is CASSPGTSAYEQYF.

This chain connects TRBV19 to TRBJ1-6; D is uncertain. V was shortened by 4 bases and J by 4 bases, with 11 bases between the two germline ends. The CDR3 has 15 amino acids. Looked up from germline, CDR1 is LNHDA and CDR2 is SQIVND (reference sequence). The CDR3 DNA is TGTGCCAGTAGTACAGAAGGAGGGTATAATTCACCCCTCCACTTT. Translated: CASSTEGGYNSPLHF. Based on the CDR3 plus reference TRBV19 and TRBJ1-6, the full variable domain is DGGITQSPKYLFRKEGQNVTLSCEQNLNHDAMYWYRQDPGQGLRLIYYSQIVNDFQKGDIAEGYSVSREKKESFPLTVTSAQKNPTAFYLCASSTEGGYNSPLHFGNGTRLTVT.

This chain connects TRBV14 to TRBJ2-1; 9 nucleotides line up with TRBD2. The CDR3 has 14 residues. The junction had 5 bases not matched to a gene; V was cut back by 4 bases and J by 7 bases. The germline gives CDR1 SGHDN, CDR2 FVKESK. CDR3 nucleotide sequence: TGTGCCAGCAGCCTAGCGGGAGTTTGGAATGAGCAGTTCTTC. It codes for CASSLAGVWNEQFF.

CDR3 in DNA: TGTGCCAGCTCCACCGGGACAGGGAGGTCTAAACTGTTTTTT. Encoded protein: CASSTGTGRSKLFF. The rearrangement uses TRBV2 and TRBJ1-4; 9 bases fit TRBD1. V was pared by 8 bases and J by 11 bases, with 12 bases of the junction left unmatched. Germline CDR1 SNHLY, CDR2 FYNNEI. The CDR3 extends over 14 amino acids.